This TCR beta chain originates from a study of blood T cells in healthy people across ages. The use of a sample-barcoded 5' primer and a J-beta primer mix characterized a second PCR of about 6 to 12 cycles. TCRdb itself ran the 5' RACE reads through MiXCR, one entry per CDR3 protein. The table lists roughly 570,000 distinct CDR3 sequences, approximately 30% of them singletons. Germline V lookup: CDR1 DFQATT, CDR2 SNEGSKA (reference sequence). V was clipped by 3 bases and J by 1 base; unmatched bases: 3. CDR3 length equals 14 residues. Findings of the study overall: Observed TCR beta diversity per million T cells went down as age went up. This fall followed a roughly linear course with age.

Only a few counts were recorded for this clonotype. As yet, its antigen is unknown. The gene calls are TRBV20-1 and TRBJ2-3; TRBD1 aligns across 8 bases. The sequence was obtained from a woman in her 70s in good health. Material for sequencing was blood. As DNA, the CDR3 is TGCAGTGCTAGCACAGGGGGAGGCACAGATACGCAGTATTTT. Encoded protein: CSASTGGGTDTQYF.